This passage covers 3 T cell receptor beta chains from one sample sequenced in a study of cytomegalovirus exposure and HLA in healthy donors. Amplification used 60 Vbeta primers and 13 Jbeta primers. Some clones are missing from TCRdb's copy, which holds only in-frame ones; the method was immunoSEQ multiplex PCR. Of approximately 150,000 clones listed, more than 55% are singletons. Sequenced material: PBMCs. The source is a woman aged 55-75 years in good health and CMV-seronegative.

This chain links TRBV6-5 with TRBJ2-2, with 9 bases that match TRBD1. The CDR3 totals 15 residues. Germline V CDR1 and CDR2: MNHEY, SVGAGI. The junction had 7 bases not matched to a gene; V was cut back by 5 bases and J by 6 bases. The CDR3 nucleotides read TGTGCCAGCAGTAGGGGACAGGGAGGGCCCGGGGAGCTGTTTTTT. It translates to CASSRGQGGPGELFF.

This clone was observed a few times. The V and J genes are TRBV9 and TRBJ2-1; 10 bases fit TRBD2. The CDR3 has 17 residues. Germline trimming cut 2 bases from V and 7 bases from J; bases unmatched to any gene: 12. CDR1 is SGDLS and CDR2 is YYNGEE in the germline V gene. CDR3 region: CASSVLPSGGQWNEQFF. CDR3 DNA: TGTGCCAGCAGCGTCCTCCCTAGCGGGGGCCAGTGGAATGAGCAGTTCTTC.

This chain connects TRBV14 to TRBJ2-2; 10 nucleotides align to TRBD2. Trimming at V came to 1 base and at J to 7 bases, leaving 9 bases not matched to a gene. Germline lookup yields CDR1 SGHDN and CDR2 FVKESK. The CDR3 runs to 17 residues. DNA for the CDR3: TGTGCCAGCAGCCAAGCGGGACTAGCGAGGACGGGCGGGGAGCTGTTTTTT. Protein sequence: CASSQAGLARTGGELFF.